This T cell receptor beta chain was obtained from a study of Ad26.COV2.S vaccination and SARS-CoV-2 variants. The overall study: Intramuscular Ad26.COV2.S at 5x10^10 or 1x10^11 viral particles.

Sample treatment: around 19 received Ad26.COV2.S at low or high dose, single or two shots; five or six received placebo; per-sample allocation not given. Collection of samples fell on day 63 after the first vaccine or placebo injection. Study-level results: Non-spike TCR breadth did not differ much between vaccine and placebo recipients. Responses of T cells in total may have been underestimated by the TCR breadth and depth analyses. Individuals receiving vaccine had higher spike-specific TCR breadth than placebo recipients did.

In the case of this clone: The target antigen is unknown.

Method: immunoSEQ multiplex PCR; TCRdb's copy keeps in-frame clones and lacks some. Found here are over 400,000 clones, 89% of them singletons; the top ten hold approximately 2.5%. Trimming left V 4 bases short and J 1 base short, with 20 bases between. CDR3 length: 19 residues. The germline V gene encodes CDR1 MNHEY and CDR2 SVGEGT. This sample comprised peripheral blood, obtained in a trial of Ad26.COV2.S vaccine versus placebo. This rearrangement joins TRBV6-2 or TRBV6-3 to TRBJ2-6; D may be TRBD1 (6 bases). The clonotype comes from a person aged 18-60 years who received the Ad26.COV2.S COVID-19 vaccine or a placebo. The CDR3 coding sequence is TGTGCCAGCAGTTCTTTGGGACGGGACACCCGTTCTGGGGCCAACGTCCTGACTTTC. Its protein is CASSSLGRDTRSGANVLTF.